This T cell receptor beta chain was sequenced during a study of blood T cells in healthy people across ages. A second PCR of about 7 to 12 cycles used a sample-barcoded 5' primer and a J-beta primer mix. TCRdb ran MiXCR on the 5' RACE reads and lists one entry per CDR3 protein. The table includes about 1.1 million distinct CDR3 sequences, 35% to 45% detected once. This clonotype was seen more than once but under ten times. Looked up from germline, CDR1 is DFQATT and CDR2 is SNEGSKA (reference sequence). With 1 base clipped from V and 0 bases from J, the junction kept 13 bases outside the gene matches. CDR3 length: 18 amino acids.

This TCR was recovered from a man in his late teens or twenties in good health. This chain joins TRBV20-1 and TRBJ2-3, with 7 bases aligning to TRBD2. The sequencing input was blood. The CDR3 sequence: CSARGIGGGVTSTDTQYF. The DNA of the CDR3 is TGCAGTGCTAGAGGGATCGGCGGGGGTGTGACTAGCACAGATACGCAGTATTTT.